These 32 T cell receptor beta chains were all obtained from the same sample, sequenced in a study of T-cell memory formation after mild COVID-19 (dated by TCRdb to the early 2020s). The library was made by 5' RACE. This sample was sequenced with an Illumina NovaSeq 6000. TCRdb trimmed the raw reads at Q25, called clones with MiXCR and kept productive beta chains. Identical CDR3 proteins give one entry, which carries the most common genes and DNA. Present in this sample are some 300,000 distinct CDR3 sequences, 20% to 25% of which were seen just once. The ten top clones hold around 23% of the sample. Material for sequencing was PBMCs or a T cell subset sorted from them (not recorded which). The receptors stem from a young man who had mild COVID-19 (a few samples of this study predate the infection). The sample titles of this study are shuffled in the database, so cell type and time point are left out; the donor was told from shared clones.

This clonotype was seen a few times. The V gene is TRBV5-1, the J gene TRBJ2-1; 10 bases align to TRBD2. The germline gives CDR1 SGHRS, CDR2 YFSETQ. The trim removed 0 bases at V and 12 bases at J, leaving 3 bases unmatched. The length of the CDR3 is 13 residues. CDR3 bases: TGCGCCAGCAGCTTGGCCCTAGCGGGGGTGCAGTTCTTC. Amino acid sequence: CASSLALAGVQFF.

This clonotype was counted only a few times. This sequence joins TRBV4-3 and TRBJ2-7; TRBD1 agrees at 7 bases. CDR3 size: 15 residues. The ends lost 4 bases at V and 2 bases at J; junction bases unmatched: 8. Germline V gives CDR1 LGHNA, CDR2 YSLEER. CDR3 DNA: TGCGCCAGCAGCCCGACCCGTGACAGGGCCTACGAGCAGTACTTC. Its translation: CASSPTRDRAYEQYF.

This chain uses TRBV4-2 with TRBJ1-2; the D is unclear. V lost 0 bases and J 4 bases, leaving 6 bases between the germline ends. CDR3 size: 13 residues. CDR1 and CDR2 from the germline V gene are LGHNA and YNFKEQ. The CDR3 DNA follows: TGTGCCAGCAGCCAAGAAGTGCGCTATGGCTACACCTTC. Amino acid sequence: CASSQEVRYGYTF.

The count of this clonotype is one. J is TRBJ2-7 and V is TRBV10-3; D not resolved. V was trimmed by 0 bases and J by 5 bases, leaving 5 bases between them. CDR3 length: 12 residues. The germline CDR1 and CDR2 sequences are ENHRY and SYGVKD. The CDR3 bases are TGTGCCATCAGTGAGTCGACCAACGAGCAGTACTTC. Its translation is CAISESTNEQYF.

This clonotype was recorded a few times. The genes are TRBV6-2 or TRBV6-3 and TRBJ1-1; D is undetermined. V lost 5 bases and J 6 bases, leaving 10 bases between the germline ends. The germline V gene encodes CDR1 MNHEY and CDR2 SVGEGT. This CDR3 is 12 amino acids long. CDR3 DNA: TGTGCCAGCAGTCCCATGAGGGCTGAAGCTTTCTTT. This codes for CASSPMRAEAFF.

The table lists this clonotype with a few counts. This chain links TRBV4-1 with TRBJ1-2; D may be TRBD1 (6 bases). There are 14 residues in the CDR3. V lost 2 bases, J lost 3 bases, and 10 bases lay in between. Looked up from germline, CDR1 is MGHRA and CDR2 is YSYEKL. The CDR3 sequence is CASSQRGDDYGYTF. CDR3 DNA sequence: TGCGCCAGCAGCCAAAGGGGGGATGACTATGGCTACACCTTC.

This clonotype was seen a handful of times. A read error may explain this, as a much larger clone is one base away. The gene calls are TRBV6-5 and TRBJ2-7; TRBD1 agrees at 9 bases. This CDR3 has 13 residues. Looked up from germline, CDR1 is MNHEY and CDR2 is SVGAGI. V lost 5 bases, J lost 4 bases, and 3 bases stayed unmatched. For the CDR3, the DNA is TGTGCCAGCAGTAAGGGACAGGGTTACGAGCAGTACTTC. It is translated as CASSKGQGYEQYF.

This clonotype was observed at least ten times. The chain has TRBV7-2 and TRBJ2-1; perhaps TRBD1 as D (6 bases). From germline, CDR1 is SGHTA and CDR2 FQGNSA. This CDR3 contains 13 residues. V lost 6 bases to trimming and J lost 8 bases, with 14 bases between them. The CDR3 loop is CASSSQGSDEQFF. The DNA for the CDR3 is TGTGCCAGCAGTTCACAGGGATCCGATGAGCAGTTCTTC.

The chain uses TRBV4-3 and TRBJ2-3, with 9 bases fitting TRBD2. The ends lost 3 bases at V and 4 bases at J; junction bases unmatched: 8. Germline CDR1 and CDR2: LGHNA and YSLEER. This CDR3 comprises 16 residues. The CDR3 loop reads CASSHIRAGGPDTQYF. The DNA of the CDR3 is TGCGCCAGCAGCCATATTAGGGCGGGAGGGCCAGATACGCAGTATTTT.

In its sample, this clonotype was seen many times. The chain combines TRBV20-1 with TRBJ2-7, with D tentatively TRBD1 (5 bases). V lost 0 bases and J lost 3, with 15 bases in between. CDR1 and CDR2 (germline): DFQATT, SNEGSKA (reference sequence). The CDR3 has 15 amino acids. The CDR3 sequence: CSARDLGAGLYEQYV. The DNA for the CDR3 is TGCAGTGCTAGAGATCTAGGGGCAGGGCTCTACGAGCAGTACGTC.

The chain links TRBV5-1 to TRBJ1-2, with 8 bases aligning to TRBD1. J was trimmed by 8 bases and V by 2 bases; bases with no gene match: 8. The germline CDR1 and CDR2 sequences are SGHRS and YFSETQ. The CDR3 sequence is 14 residues long. CDR3 sequence reads: CASSFAGGAGGYTF. CDR3 bases: TGCGCCAGCAGCTTTGCAGGGGGCGCGGGCGGCTACACCTTC.

This sequence joins TRBV6-2 or TRBV6-3 and TRBJ1-6; D call uncertain. Trimming stripped 4 bases from V and 8 bases from J, with 6 bases between. Per germline, CDR1 MNHEY and CDR2 SVGEGT. This CDR3 is built from 12 residues. The CDR3 coding sequence is TGTGCCAGCAGTTGGGTTGATTCACCCCTCCACTTT. It encodes CASSWVDSPLHF.

The rearrangement links TRBV7-8 to TRBJ2-7; a weak D match, TRBD2 (6 bases). The CDR3 is 15 amino acids. From germline, CDR1 is SGHVS and CDR2 FQNEAQ. In DNA, the CDR3 is TGTGCCAGAAGCTTACAACGGGACTCATCCTACGAGCAGTACGTC. Its translation: CARSLQRDSSYEQYV.

V and J are TRBV9 and TRBJ2-5, with D hard to call. The CDR3 length is 15 residues. Germline values: CDR1 SGDLS, CDR2 YYNGEE. Trimming left V 0 bases short and J 2 bases short, with 11 bases between. As DNA, the CDR3 is TGTGCCAGCAGCGTAGGACTTATTATTCAAGAGACCCAGTACTTC. Translating it yields CASSVGLIIQETQYF.

This clonotype occurred many times. The CDR3 region has the DNA TGTGCCAGCAGCTCCACGGGCTACTACGAGCAGTACTTC. Protein product: CASSSTGYYEQYF. The V and J genes are TRBV7-6 and TRBJ2-7; D is uncertain. The CDR3 sequence is 13 residues long. Trimming pared 4 bases from V and 3 bases from J, leaving 10 bases between. Germline CDR1 reads SGHVS; CDR2 reads FNYEAQ.

The chain couples TRBV5-1 to TRBJ2-2; 11 bases are a match to TRBD1. The CDR3 has 14 amino acids. Losses at the gene ends were 7 bases for V and 7 bases for J; bases not matched to a gene: 6. Germline-derived CDR1 and CDR2 are SGHRS and YFSETQ. The CDR3 coding sequence is TGCGCCAGCGCCCGGACAGGGGGCGGCGGGGAGCTGTTTTTT. Translation: CASARTGGGGELFF.

The table lists this clonotype with a few counts. The chain has TRBV6-5 and TRBJ2-3; 11 bases agree with TRBD2. CDR3 length equals 16 residues. CDR1 is MNHEY, CDR2 SVGAGI, per germline. V was clipped by 0 bases and J by 1 base; unmatched bases: 0. Here the CDR3 reads CASSYSTSGGTDTQYF. CDR3 sequence (DNA): TGTGCCAGCAGTTACTCGACTAGCGGGGGCACAGATACGCAGTATTTT.

The chain joins TRBV5-8 to TRBJ2-7; perhaps TRBD1 as D (5 bases). Germline V gene data show CDR1 as SGHTS and CDR2 as YDEGEE. The germline V and J ends were trimmed by 4 bases and 0 bases, with 14 bases remaining between them. The CDR3 runs to 15 residues. The CDR3 region has the DNA TGTGCCAGCAGCACCTGGACACGAAACTCCTACGAGCAGTACGTC. Protein: CASSTWTRNSYEQYV.

This chain joins TRBV7-2 and TRBJ2-3, with TRBD1 identical over 9 bases. The trim removed 6 bases at V and 7 bases at J, leaving 8 bases unmatched. This CDR3 has 14 residues. Germline CDR1 SGHTA, CDR2 FQGNSA. The DNA of the CDR3 is TGTGCCAGCAGTCACCCCGGACAGGGGTATACGCAGTATTTT. This gives the protein CASSHPGQGYTQYF.

This clonotype was counted between two and nine times. The chain combines TRBV12-3 or TRBV12-4 with TRBJ1-4; D remains unclear. The V gene lost 4 bases and the J gene lost 8 bases, with 14 bases spanning the gap. The CDR3 has 14 amino acids. This CDR3 is CASSSRGETEKLFF. DNA of the CDR3: TGTGCCAGCAGTTCTCGAGGAGAGACGGAAAAACTGTTTTTT.

The rearrangement links TRBV27 to TRBJ1-1; 8 bases line up with TRBD1. This CDR3 is built from 14 residues. Germline CDR1 is MNHEY and CDR2 is SMNVEV (reference sequence). V trimming: 6 bases; J trimming: 3 bases; junction bases outside the gene matches: 6. For the CDR3, the DNA is TGTGCCAGCAGAACGGACAGGGCTGACACTGAAGCTTTCTTT. The encoded protein is CASRTDRADTEAFF.

V usage is TRBV12-3 or TRBV12-4 and J usage is TRBJ1-1; TRBD1 agrees at 8 bases. J was trimmed by 6 bases and V by 4 bases; bases with no gene match: 7. The length of the CDR3 is 14 residues. The DNA of the CDR3 is TGTGCCAGCAGTTCTCGACAGGGGAGCGCTGAAGCTTTCTTT. It is translated as CASSSRQGSAEAFF.

This clonotype was seen ten or more times. This chain connects TRBV6-2 or TRBV6-3 to TRBJ2-1; D is undetermined. CDR3 size: 14 residues. CDR1 is MNHEY and CDR2 is SVGEGT in the germline V gene. V was pared by 4 bases and J by 0 bases, with 7 bases between. The CDR3 reads CASSLHNSYNEQFF. The DNA of the CDR3 is TGTGCCAGCAGTTTGCACAACTCCTACAATGAGCAGTTCTTC.

The chain employs TRBV20-1 and TRBJ1-1, with D possibly matching TRBD1 (5 bases). This CDR3 is built from 15 residues. The V end lost 3 bases, the J end lost 4 bases, and 18 bases lay between the germline ends. In germline, CDR1 is DFQATT, CDR2 SNEGSKA (reference sequence). CDR3 residues: CSASGRSGGGTEAFF. For the CDR3, the DNA is TGCAGTGCTAGCGGCCGGAGTGGGGGAGGCACTGAAGCTTTCTTT.

This rearrangement joins TRBV7-2 to TRBJ2-5, with TRBD2 identical over 9 bases. The CDR3 sequence is 15 residues long. Germline CDR1 is SGHTA and CDR2 is FQGNSA. Unmatched junction bases numbered 5, after V lost 5 bases and J lost 1 base. In nucleotides, the CDR3 is TGTGCCAGCAGCGGCGTTAGCGGGGGCCAAGAGACCCAGTACTTC. Translation gives CASSGVSGGQETQYF. The full variable domain, rest sourced from reference TRBV7-2 and TRBJ2-5, is GAGVSQSPSNKVTEKGKDVELRCDPISGHTALYWYRQSLGQGLEFLIYFQGNSAPDKSGLPSDRFSAERTGGSVSTLTIQRTQQEDSAVYLCASSGVSGGQETQYFGPGTRLLVL.

Only a few counts were recorded for this clonotype. The chain links TRBV4-2 to TRBJ2-3, with D hard to call. From germline, CDR1 is LGHNA and CDR2 YNFKEQ. V lost 4 bases and J 2 bases, leaving 13 bases between the germline ends. The CDR3 length is 15 residues. Written as DNA, the CDR3 is TGTGCCAGCAGCCGATTCTCCGCTTCCACAGATACGCAGTATTTT. Its translation is CASSRFSASTDTQYF.

J is TRBJ2-5 and V is TRBV10-3, with D possibly TRBD1 on 7 matching bases. This CDR3 has 16 residues. V was shortened by 2 bases and J by 3 bases, with 16 bases between the two germline ends. Germline V lookup: CDR1 ENHRY, CDR2 SYGVKD. The CDR3 DNA sequence: TGTGCCATCAGTGAGCCCCAAGGCAGGGGGGAAGAGACCCAGTACTTC. It is translated as CAISEPQGRGEETQYF.

This clonotype was detected a few times. The rearrangement joins TRBV12-3 or TRBV12-4 to TRBJ2-3; TRBD1 matches 9 bases. The CDR3 runs 15 residues. Trimming cost V 6 bases and J 5 bases; bases outside gene matches: 9. The CDR3 spells CASSPGQGTRDTQYF. The CDR3 DNA follows: TGTGCCAGCAGCCCAGGACAGGGGACCAGAGATACGCAGTATTTT.

This clonotype was counted between two and nine times. The chain combines TRBV6-5 with TRBJ2-1, with TRBD1 matching 7 bases. This CDR3 has 16 residues. Germline loops: CDR1 MNHEY, CDR2 SVGAGI. The J segment lost 2 bases and the V segment lost 5 bases, leaving 9 bases of the junction unmatched. The CDR3 is CASSPAFGQAYNEQFF. The DNA of the CDR3 is TGTGCCAGCAGTCCAGCCTTCGGACAGGCCTACAATGAGCAGTTCTTC.

Details on this clonotype: The missing conserved phenylalanine or tryptophan at the end of this CDR3 makes a read error likely. As DNA, the CDR3 is TGCAGCGTTGATTCAGTCAGGTTGGAGGGTGAGCAGTTCTTA. It codes for CSVDSVRLEGEQFL. The chain couples TRBV29-1 to TRBJ2-1; possibly TRBD2 for D (6 bases). Germline-derived CDR1 and CDR2 are SQVTM and ANQGSEA. The CDR3 has 14 residues. Trimming stripped 3 bases from V and 9 bases from J, with 18 bases between.

The chain has TRBV7-9 and TRBJ1-1; a possible D gene is TRBD1 (5 bases). Germline V lookup: CDR1 SEHNR, CDR2 FQNEAQ (reference sequence). The CDR3 loop spans 13 amino acids. Trimming cost V 7 bases and J 6 bases, with 15 bases left between them. The CDR3 sequence: CASNKGAGPEAFF. The CDR3, as DNA: TGTGCCAGCAACAAAGGGGCAGGGCCTGAAGCTTTCTTT.

This clonotype came up a few times. This chain links TRBV21-1 with TRBJ2-7; TRBD2 was called by the table and not checked on the DNA. TRBV21-1 has pseudogene status. The CDR3 covers 17 residues. DNA for the CDR3: TGTGCCAGCAGCTTGGGGGGACTAGCGGGGAGCTCCTACGAGCAGTACTTC. It translates to CASSLGGLAGSSYEQYF.